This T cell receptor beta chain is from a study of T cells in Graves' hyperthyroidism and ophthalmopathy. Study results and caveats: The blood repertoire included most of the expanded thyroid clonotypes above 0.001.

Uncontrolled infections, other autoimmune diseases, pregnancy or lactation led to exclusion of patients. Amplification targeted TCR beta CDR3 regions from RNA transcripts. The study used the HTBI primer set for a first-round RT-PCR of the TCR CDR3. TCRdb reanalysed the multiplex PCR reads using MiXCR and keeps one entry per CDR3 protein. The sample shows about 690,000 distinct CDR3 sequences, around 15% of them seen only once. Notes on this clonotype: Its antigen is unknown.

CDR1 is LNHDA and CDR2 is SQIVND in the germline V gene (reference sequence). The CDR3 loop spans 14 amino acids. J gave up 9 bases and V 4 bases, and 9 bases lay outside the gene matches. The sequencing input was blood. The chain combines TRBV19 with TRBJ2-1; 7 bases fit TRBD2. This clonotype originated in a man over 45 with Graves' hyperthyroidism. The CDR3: CASSRREVHGEQFF. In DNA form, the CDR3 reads TGTGCCAGTAGTAGACGGGAGGTGCACGGTGAGCAGTTCTTC. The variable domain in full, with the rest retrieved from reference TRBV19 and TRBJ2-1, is DGGITQSPKYLFRKEGQNVTLSCEQNLNHDAMYWYRQDPGQGLRLIYYSQIVNDFQKGDIAEGYSVSREKKESFPLTVTSAQKNPTAFYLCASSRREVHGEQFFGPGTRLTVL.